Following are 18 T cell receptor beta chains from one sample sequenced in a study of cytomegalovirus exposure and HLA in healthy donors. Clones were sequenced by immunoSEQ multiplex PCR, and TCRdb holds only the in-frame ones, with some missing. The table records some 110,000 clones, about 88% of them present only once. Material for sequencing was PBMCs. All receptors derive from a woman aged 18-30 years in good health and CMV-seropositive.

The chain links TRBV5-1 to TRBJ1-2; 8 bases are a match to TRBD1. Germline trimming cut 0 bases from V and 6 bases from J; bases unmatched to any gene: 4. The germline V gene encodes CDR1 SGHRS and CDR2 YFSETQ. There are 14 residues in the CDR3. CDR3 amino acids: CASSLGTGKNGYTF. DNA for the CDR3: TGCGCCAGCAGCTTGGGGACAGGGAAGAATGGCTACACCTTC.

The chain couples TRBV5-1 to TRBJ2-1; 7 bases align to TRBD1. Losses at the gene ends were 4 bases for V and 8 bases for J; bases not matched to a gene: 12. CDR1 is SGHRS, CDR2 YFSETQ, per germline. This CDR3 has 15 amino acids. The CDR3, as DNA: TGCGCCAGCAGCCTAGGGACAGCTTCTGTGGATGAGCAGTTCTTC. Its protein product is CASSLGTASVDEQFF.

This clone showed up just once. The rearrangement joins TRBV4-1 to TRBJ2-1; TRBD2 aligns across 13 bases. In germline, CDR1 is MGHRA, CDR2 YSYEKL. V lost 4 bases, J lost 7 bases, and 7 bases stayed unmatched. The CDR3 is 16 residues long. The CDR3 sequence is CASSRRGTSGMNEQFF. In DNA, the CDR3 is TGCGCCAGCAGCCGAAGGGGGACTAGCGGGATGAATGAGCAGTTCTTC.

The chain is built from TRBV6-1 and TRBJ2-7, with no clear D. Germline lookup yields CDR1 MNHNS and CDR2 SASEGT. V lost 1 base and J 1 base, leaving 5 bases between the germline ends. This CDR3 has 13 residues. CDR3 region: CASSEVFSYEQYF. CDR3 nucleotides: TGTGCCAGCAGTGAAGTCTTTTCCTACGAGCAGTACTTC.

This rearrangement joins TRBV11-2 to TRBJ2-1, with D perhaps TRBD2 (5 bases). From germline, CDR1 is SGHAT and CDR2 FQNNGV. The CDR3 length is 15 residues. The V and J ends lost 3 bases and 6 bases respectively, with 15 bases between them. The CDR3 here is CASSLLRRRSNEQFF. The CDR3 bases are TGTGCCAGCAGCTTGTTGAGGCGGAGGAGCAATGAGCAGTTCTTC.

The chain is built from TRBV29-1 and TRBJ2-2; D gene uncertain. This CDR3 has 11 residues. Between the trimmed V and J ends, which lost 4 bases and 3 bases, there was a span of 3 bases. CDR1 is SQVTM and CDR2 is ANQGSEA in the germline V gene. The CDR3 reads CSVGDTGELFF. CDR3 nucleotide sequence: TGCAGCGTTGGAGACACCGGGGAGCTGTTTTTT.

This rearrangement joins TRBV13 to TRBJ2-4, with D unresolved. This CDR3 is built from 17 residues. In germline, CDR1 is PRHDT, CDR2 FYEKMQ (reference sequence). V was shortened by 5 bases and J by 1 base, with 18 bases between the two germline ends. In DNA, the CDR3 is TGTGCCAGCAGCACGCCTCGAGAGGTTACGGCCAAAAACATTCAGTACTTC. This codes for CASSTPREVTAKNIQYF.

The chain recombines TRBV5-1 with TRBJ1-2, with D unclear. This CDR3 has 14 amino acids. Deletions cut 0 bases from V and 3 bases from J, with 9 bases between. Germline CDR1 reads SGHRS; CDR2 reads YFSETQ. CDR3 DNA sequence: TGCGCCAGCAGCTTGGAGGAGCCTGACTATGGCTACACCTTC. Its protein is CASSLEEPDYGYTF.

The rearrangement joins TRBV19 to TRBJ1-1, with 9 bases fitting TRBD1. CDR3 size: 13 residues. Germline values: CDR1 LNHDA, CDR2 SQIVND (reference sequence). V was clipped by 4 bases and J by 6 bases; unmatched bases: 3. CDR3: CASSTWTGAEAFF. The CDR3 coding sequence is TGTGCCAGTAGTACCTGGACAGGGGCTGAAGCTTTCTTT.

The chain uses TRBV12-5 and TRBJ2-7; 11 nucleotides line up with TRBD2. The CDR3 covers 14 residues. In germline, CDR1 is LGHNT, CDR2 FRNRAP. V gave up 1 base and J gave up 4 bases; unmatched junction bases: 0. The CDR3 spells CASGLGTSGYEQYF. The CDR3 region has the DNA TGTGCTAGTGGTTTGGGGACTAGCGGGTACGAGCAGTACTTC.

CDR3 sequence reads: CASSGLAGFRGQYDGYTF. The CDR3 bases are TGTGCCAGCAGTGGCCTGGCCGGGTTCCGAGGACAATATGATGGCTACACCTTC. The chain links TRBV6-1 to TRBJ1-2, with D perhaps matching TRBD1 (5 bases). This CDR3 has 18 residues. Trimming removed 4 bases at V and 6 bases at J, with 27 bases between. Germline V gives CDR1 MNHNS, CDR2 SASEGT.

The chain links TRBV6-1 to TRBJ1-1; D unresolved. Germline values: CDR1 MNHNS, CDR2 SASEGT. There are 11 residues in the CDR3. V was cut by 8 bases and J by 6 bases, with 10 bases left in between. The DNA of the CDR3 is TGTGCCAGCGGTCCGGGGTCTGAAGCTTTCTTT. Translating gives CASGPGSEAFF.

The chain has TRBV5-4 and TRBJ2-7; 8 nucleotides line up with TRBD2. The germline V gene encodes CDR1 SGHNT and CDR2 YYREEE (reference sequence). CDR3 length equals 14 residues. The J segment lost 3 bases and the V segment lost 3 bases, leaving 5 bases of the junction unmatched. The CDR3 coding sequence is TGTGCCAGCAGCTCCACTAGCGGTTACTACGAGCAGTACTTC. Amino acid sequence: CASSSTSGYYEQYF. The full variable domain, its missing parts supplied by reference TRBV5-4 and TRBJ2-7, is ETGVTQSPTHLIKTRGQQVTLRCSSQSGHNTVSWYQQALGQGPQFIFQYYREEENGRGNFPPRFSGLQFPNYSSELNVNALELDDSALYLCASSSTSGYYEQYFGPGTRLTVT.

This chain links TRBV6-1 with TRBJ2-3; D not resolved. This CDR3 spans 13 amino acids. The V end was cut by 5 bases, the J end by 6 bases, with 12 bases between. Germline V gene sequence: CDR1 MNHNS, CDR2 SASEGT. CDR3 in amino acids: CASSSRWADTQYF. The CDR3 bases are TGTGCCAGCAGTTCTCGTTGGGCTGATACGCAGTATTTT.

CDR3 region: CASSLIDRTGHYGYTF. As DNA, the CDR3 is TGTGCCAGCAGCTTAATCGATAGGACAGGGCACTATGGCTACACCTTC. This chain links TRBV7-3 with TRBJ1-2; 8 bases fit TRBD1. CDR3 length equals 16 residues. Germline V lookup: CDR1 SGHTA, CDR2 FQGTGA. V dropped 1 base and J dropped 3; count of bases not matched to a gene: 7.

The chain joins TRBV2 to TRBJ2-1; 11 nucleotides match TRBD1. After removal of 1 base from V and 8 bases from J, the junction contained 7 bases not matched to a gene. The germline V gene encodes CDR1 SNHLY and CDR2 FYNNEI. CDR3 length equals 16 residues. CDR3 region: CASSEVVRTGGDEQFF. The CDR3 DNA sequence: TGTGCCAGCAGTGAAGTGGTCAGGACAGGGGGCGATGAGCAGTTCTTC. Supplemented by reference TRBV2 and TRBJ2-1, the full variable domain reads EPEVTQTPSHQVTQMGQEVILRCVPISNHLYFYWYRQILGQKVEFLVSFYNNEISEKSEIFDDQFSVERPDGSNFTLKIRSTKLEDSAMYFCASSEVVRTGGDEQFFGPGTRLTVL.

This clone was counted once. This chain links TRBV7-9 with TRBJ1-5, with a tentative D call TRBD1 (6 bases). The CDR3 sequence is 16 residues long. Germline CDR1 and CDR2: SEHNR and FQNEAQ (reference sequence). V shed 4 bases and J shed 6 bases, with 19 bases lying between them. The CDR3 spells CASSSDSGWGGQPQHF. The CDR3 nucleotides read TGTGCCAGCAGCTCGGACAGTGGGTGGGGTGGTCAGCCCCAGCATTTT.

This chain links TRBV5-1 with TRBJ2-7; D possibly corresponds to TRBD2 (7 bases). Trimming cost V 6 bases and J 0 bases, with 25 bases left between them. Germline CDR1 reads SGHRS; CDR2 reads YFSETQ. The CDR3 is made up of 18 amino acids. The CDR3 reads CASTRGALAAGTSYEQYF. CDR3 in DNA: TGCGCCAGCACCCGGGGGGCTCTAGCGGCCGGGACCTCCTACGAGCAGTACTTC.